Here is one T cell receptor (beta chain) with its context. The source of the sample is a study of control samples from healthy donors and cancer patients. Method: immunoSEQ multiplex PCR; TCRdb's copy keeps in-frame clones and lacks some. Of tens of thousands of clones listed, around nine tenths are singletons. The source material was blood. The clonotype comes from a woman aged 18-29 years in good health.

The CDR3 coding sequence is TGCGCCAGCAGTGGACAGGAGATCACAGATACGCAGTATTTT. It is translated as CASSGQEITDTQYF. V and J are TRBV10-1 and TRBJ2-3, with D maybe TRBD1 (6 bases). The CDR3 has 14 amino acids. Trimming left V 4 bases short and J 2 bases short, with 10 bases between. Germline lookup yields CDR1 WNHNN and CDR2 SYGVQD (reference sequence).